A selection of T cell receptor beta chains follows, all from one sample in a study of blood T cell repertoires in COVID-19. Libraries were prepared by immunoSEQ multiplex PCR; TCRdb keeps only in-frame clonotypes and omits some of them. Seen here are about 240,000 clones, more than 75% observed once, and the top ten hold 5.5% to 7.5%. The material sequenced was peripheral blood. Receptors were obtained from a woman between 65 and 79 years old with active or convalescent COVID-19. The CDR3 runs from the conserved cysteine through the conserved F or W. A D gene is named only where the DNA matches it firmly. Size is omitted from some rows. Given values are once, few, many or a class for expanded clones.

abundance,v_gene,j_gene,d_gene,CDR3aa,CDR3nt
.,TRBV5-1,TRBJ2-5,.,CASSLWGRGGSETQYF,TGCGCCAGCAGCTTATGGGGGCGCGGGGGCAGCGAGACCCAGTACTTC
.,TRBV7-9,TRBJ2-7,TRBD2,CASSPLAPLAGSSYEQYF,TGTGCCAGCAGCCCCCTAGCCCCCCTAGCGGGGAGCTCCTACGAGCAGTACTTC
.,TRBV7-2,TRBJ1-2,.,CASSLPLLSGYTF,TGTGCCAGCAGCTTACCACTCCTCTCCGGCTACACCTTC
.,TRBV9,TRBJ2-2,.,CASSEVVGPGVGELFF,TGTGCCAGCAGCGAGGTCGTTGGCCCAGGGGTCGGGGAGCTGTTTTTT
few,TRBV20-1,TRBJ1-2,.,CSASQGGYTF,TGCAGTGCTAGTCAGGGGGGCTACACCTTC
.,TRBV10-2,TRBJ1-2,TRBD1,CASRGGQGTNYGYTF,TGCGCCAGCAGGGGGGGACAGGGGACTAACTATGGCTACACCTTC
.,TRBV6-4,TRBJ1-2,.,CASSRDLGDGYTF,TGTGCCAGCAGCCGGGACTTGGGAGATGGCTACACCTTC
.,TRBV24-1,TRBJ2-5,.,CATSDLGPGKETQYF,TGTGCCACCAGTGATTTGGGGCCCGGGAAAGAGACCCAGTACTTC
.,TRBV6-5,TRBJ1-6,.,CASTPGGRASPLHF,TGTGCCAGCACCCCTGGAGGAAGGGCTTCACCCCTCCACTTT
.,TRBV19,TRBJ2-7,.,CASKGAGSAIYEQYF,TGTGCCAGTAAGGGAGCCGGGAGCGCAATCTACGAGCAGTACTTC
.,TRBV18,TRBJ1-2,.,CASADRGSSVF,TGTGCCAGCGCAGACCGAGGCTCCTCAGTCTTC
.,TRBV5-1,TRBJ1-1,.,CASSHSTEGAFF,TGCGCCAGCAGTCACTCTACCGAGGGAGCTTTCTTT
.,TRBV18,TRBJ2-5,.,CASSPAETQYF,TGTGCCAGCTCACCAGCGGAGACCCAGTACTTC
.,TRBV7-2,TRBJ1-5,.,CASSSLGPNQPQHF,TGTGCCAGCAGTTCCCTGGGCCCCAACCAGCCCCAGCATTTT
.,TRBV11-2,TRBJ2-3,TRBD2,CASSLVASGGARRDTQYF,TGTGCCAGCAGCTTAGTAGCGAGCGGGGGGGCCAGAAGGGATACGCAGTATTTT
.,TRBV4-1,TRBJ2-3,.,CASSPLGRGGHNTDTQYF,TGCGCCAGCAGCCCCCTTGGGAGGGGGGGCCATAACACAGATACGCAGTATTTT
.,TRBV25-1,TRBJ2-5,.,CASSKDSLETQYF,TGTGCCAGCAGTAAGGACAGTCTGGAGACCCAGTACTTC
.,TRBV28,TRBJ1-3,TRBD1,CASSLNRGTGNTIYF,TGTGCCAGCAGTTTAAACAGGGGTACTGGAAACACCATATATTTT
.,TRBV4-1,TRBJ1-1,.,CASSQDGGGLNTEAFF,TGCGCCAGCAGCCAAGATGGGGGCGGCTTGAACACTGAAGCTTTCTTT
.,TRBV18,TRBJ1-2,.,CASSPRQEISTNYGYTF,TGTGCCAGCTCACCACGACAGGAGATTTCAACTAACTATGGCTACACCTTC
.,TRBV5-8,TRBJ2-4,.,CASSIRTPLAKNIQYF,TGTGCCAGCAGCATCCGGACTCCACTAGCCAAAAACATTCAGTACTTC
.,TRBV10-3,TRBJ1-3,TRBD1,CAISAPKGQGGNTIYF,TGTGCCATCAGTGCCCCCAAGGGACAGGGAGGAAACACCATATATTTT
once,TRBV19,TRBJ1-1,TRBD1,CASQTGTEPFF,TGTGCCAGCCAGACAGGGACCGAACCTTTCTTT
.,TRBV6-6,TRBJ2-5,TRBD2,CASSYGISGGVETQYF,TGTGCCAGCAGTTACGGTATTAGCGGGGGGGTAGAGACCCAGTACTTC
.,TRBV5-6,TRBJ2-3,.,CASSSYFMRPDTQYF,TGTGCCAGCAGTTCGTATTTTATGAGGCCAGATACGCAGTATTTT
.,TRBV6-5,TRBJ1-1,.,CASSFGQSNTEAFF,TGTGCCAGCAGTTTCGGACAGTCGAACACTGAAGCTTTCTTT
once,TRBV19,TRBJ1-2,.,CASNQGAGGYTF,TGTGCCAGTAACCAAGGGGCTGGTGGCTACACCTTC